The T cell receptor (beta chain) under discussion was sequenced for a study of T cell repertoires in cytomegalovirus infection. Turning to the study itself: HLA-B-restricted CMV epitopes that are well studied were used alongside recently identified HLA-C-restricted ones. Matching HLA type and CMV infection were both indicated by public TCR beta signatures. Notes on the study in general: Dominating the ex vivo response were TCR beta clonotypes that were CMV-specific and HLA-C-restricted. Carriers of CMV plus the relevant HLA were identified by cumulative public TCR beta family frequency.

This clonotype has a handful of counts. Its antigen is currently unknown. V was trimmed by 11 bases and J by 5 bases, leaving 13 bases between them. Germline CDR1 and CDR2: ENHRY and SYGVKD. The CDR3 length is 11 residues. TCRdb reanalysed the reads using MiXCR and keeps one entry per CDR3 protein. The sample consists of about half a million distinct CDR3 sequences, roughly a third of them appearing once. The rearrangement links TRBV10-3 to TRBJ2-7; a possible D gene is TRBD1 (7 bases). The material was cultured PBMCs, obtained from culture after CMV antigen stimulation. The sequence derives from a human donor in good health (CMV status not recorded). Some clones in this sample may be carry-over from other donors' samples. CDR3 region: CAAQGGNEQYF. CDR3 sequence (DNA): TGTGCCGCCCAGGGGGGCAACGAGCAGTACTTC.